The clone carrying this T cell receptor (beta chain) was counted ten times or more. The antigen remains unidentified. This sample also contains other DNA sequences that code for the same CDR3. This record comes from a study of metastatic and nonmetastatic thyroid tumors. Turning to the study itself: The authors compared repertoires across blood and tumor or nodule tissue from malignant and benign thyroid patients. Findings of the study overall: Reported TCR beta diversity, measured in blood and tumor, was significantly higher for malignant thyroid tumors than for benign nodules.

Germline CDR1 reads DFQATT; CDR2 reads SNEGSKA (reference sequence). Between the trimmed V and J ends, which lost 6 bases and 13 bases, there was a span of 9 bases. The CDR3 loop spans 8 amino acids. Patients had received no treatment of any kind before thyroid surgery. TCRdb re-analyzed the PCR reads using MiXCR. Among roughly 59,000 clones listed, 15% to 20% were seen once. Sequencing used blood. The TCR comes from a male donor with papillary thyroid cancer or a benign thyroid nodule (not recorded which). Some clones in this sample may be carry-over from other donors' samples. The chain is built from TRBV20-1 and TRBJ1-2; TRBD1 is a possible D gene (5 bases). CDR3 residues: CSAGTPTF. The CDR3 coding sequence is TGCAGTGCCGGGACCCCCACCTTC.